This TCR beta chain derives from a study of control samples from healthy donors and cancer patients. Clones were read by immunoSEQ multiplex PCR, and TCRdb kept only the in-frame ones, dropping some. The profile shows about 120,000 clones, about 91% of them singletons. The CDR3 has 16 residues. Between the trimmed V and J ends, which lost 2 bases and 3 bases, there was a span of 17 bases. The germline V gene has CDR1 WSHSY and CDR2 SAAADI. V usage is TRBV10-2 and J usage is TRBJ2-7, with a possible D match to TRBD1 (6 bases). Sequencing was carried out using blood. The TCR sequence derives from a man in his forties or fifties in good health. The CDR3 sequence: CASSETPTGSYYEQYF. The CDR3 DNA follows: TGCGCCAGCAGTGAGACCCCGACAGGAAGTTACTACGAGCAGTACTTC.